The 10 T cell receptor beta chains given below trace back to one sample, sequenced in a study of T-cell reconstitution after alpha-beta-depleted transplantation in children. Using unique molecular identifiers, the investigators prepared the TCRbeta library. TCRdb re-called the PCR reads through MiXCR, storing one row per CDR3 protein. Among hundreds of thousands of distinct CDR3 sequences listed, 16% were seen once. Sequenced material: PBMCs from the stem cell graft donor, taken from the stem cell graft. These receptors were obtained from a human donor who donated a stem cell graft to a child with acute myeloid leukemia.

This clonotype has ten or more counts. The chain is built from TRBV20-1 and TRBJ2-7, with D tentatively TRBD1 or TRBD2 (5 bases each). V was pared by 5 bases and J by 0 bases, with 17 bases between. The CDR3 runs 15 residues. The germline CDR1 and CDR2 sequences are DFQATT and SNEGSKA (reference sequence). CDR3 loop: CSAFQTLGASYEQYF. The CDR3 nucleotides are TGCAGTGCTTTCCAAACCCTCGGGGCCTCCTACGAGCAGTACTTC.

In the case of this clonotype: A much larger clone lies a single base off, so this may be a read error. The CDR3 loop is CSARKGPVAQHF. The CDR3 DNA sequence: TGCAGTGCTAGAAAGGGTCCAGTTGCCCAGCATTTT. V and J are TRBV20-1 and TRBJ1-5, with D uncertain. Looked up from germline, CDR1 is DFQATT and CDR2 is SNEGSKA (reference sequence). Trimming took off 2 bases at V and 11 bases at J, with 13 bases between the two ends. The CDR3 is 12 residues long.

In this sample, this clonotype turned up many times. The V call is TRBV20-1, the J call TRBJ2-1; 8 bases align to TRBD2. The junction had 3 bases not matched to a gene; V was cut back by 2 bases and J by 6 bases. Germline assignment: CDR1 DFQATT and CDR2 SNEGSKA (reference sequence). The CDR3 sequence is 13 residues long. The CDR3 spells CSARTLAGNEQFF. The DNA for the CDR3 is TGCAGTGCTAGAACGCTAGCGGGCAATGAGCAGTTCTTC.

The V gene is TRBV7-7, the J gene TRBJ2-3; 8 bases match TRBD2. This CDR3 has 14 residues. Trimming took 5 bases from V and 5 from J; bases not matched to a gene: 6. The germline gives CDR1 SSHAT, CDR2 FNYEAQ (reference sequence). CDR3 amino acids: CASSRGLARDTQYF. The CDR3 DNA reads as TGTGCCAGCAGCCGAGGACTAGCCCGAGATACGCAGTATTTT. The full variable domain, with the rest looked up from reference TRBV7-7 and TRBJ2-3, is GAGVSQSPRYKVTKRGQDVTLRCDPISSHATLYWYQQALGQGPEFLTYFNYEAQPDKSGLPSDRFSAERPEGSISTLTIQRTEQRDSAMYRCASSRGLARDTQYFGPGTRLTVL.

The V gene is TRBV25-1, the J gene TRBJ2-2; D remains ambiguous. Germline lookup yields CDR1 MGHDK and CDR2 SYGVNS. This CDR3 region has 11 residues. V was cut by 7 bases and J by 3 bases, with 3 bases left in between. Here the CDR3 DNA reads TGTGCCAGCACCCACACCGGGGAGCTGTTTTTT. Residues: CASTHTGELFF.

This clonotype showed up just a few times. This chain connects TRBV5-1 to TRBJ1-2; D might be TRBD1 (5 bases). The CDR3 runs to 11 residues. Between the trimmed V and J ends, which lost 4 bases and 6 bases, there was a span of 7 bases. Germline loops: CDR1 SGHRS, CDR2 YFSETQ. Here the CDR3 DNA reads TGCGCCAGCAGCAAGGGGAATGGCTACACCTTC. This codes for CASSKGNGYTF.

This clonotype has ten or more counts. The chain uses TRBV12-3 or TRBV12-4 and TRBJ1-5; 12 positions match TRBD1. The V and J ends lost 6 bases and 12 bases, in that order; junction bases with no gene match: 12. This CDR3 spans 15 amino acids. CDR3 bases: TGTGCCAGCAGCTTTGGGACAGGGGGCGAGAAGCTCCAGCATTTT. The encoded protein is CASSFGTGGEKLQHF.

In its sample, this clonotype was seen many times. The chain is built from TRBV12-3 or TRBV12-4 and TRBJ2-1; 8 bases align to TRBD2. This CDR3 is built from 13 residues. Trimming at V came to 6 bases and at J to 7 bases, leaving 5 bases not matched to a gene. CDR3 bases: TGTGCCAGCAGCGGGGGGGCTGGTAATGAGCAGTTCTTC. Protein sequence: CASSGGAGNEQFF.

J is TRBJ2-1 and V is TRBV20-1, with 12 nucleotides matching TRBD2. The germline gives CDR1 DFQATT, CDR2 SNEGSKA (reference sequence). V was clipped by 5 bases and J by 2 bases; unmatched bases: 7. The CDR3 loop spans 16 amino acids. CDR3 amino acids: CSASPSGGAAYNEQFF. CDR3 coding DNA: TGCAGTGCTTCCCCTAGCGGGGGGGCAGCCTACAATGAGCAGTTCTTC.

This clonotype came up many times. The V gene is TRBV6-5, the J gene TRBJ1-2, with 9 bases fitting TRBD1. Unmatched junction bases numbered 8, after V lost 0 bases and J lost 0 bases. Germline loops: CDR1 MNHEY, CDR2 SVGAGI. This CDR3 is 18 amino acids long. The CDR3 is CASSYSRDRDTPNYGYTF. The CDR3 bases are TGTGCCAGCAGTTACTCGAGGGACAGGGACACGCCTAACTATGGCTACACCTTC.